This T cell receptor (beta chain) was identified during a study of identical twins (TCRdb year 2016). In terms of the full investigation: TCR alpha and beta repertoires from monozygotic twins, unrelated adults of various ages and cord blood were deep-sequenced to test whether fetal clonotypes persist. To rule out contamination, the twin experiments were replicated at different times with different library preparation protocols. Results the study describes overall, beyond this receptor: Because the same donors could not be followed over many years, the conclusions relied on cross-sectional statistical analysis. Compared with coincidental sharing between unrelated individuals, out-of-frame TCR alpha sequences shared between twins had an excess of sequences with low generation probability. Zero-insertion analyses could be partly confounded by invariant T cells such as MAIT and iNKT, although diverse VJ usage argued against such confounding for most clonotypes. Fewer insertions were carried by abundant cord blood beta clonotypes; a weaker similar trend was observed in young adult naive repertoires, while no such trend was observed in memory repertoires. In monozygotic twins, recombination models systematically underestimated out-of-frame TCR alpha sharing, but the models matched the sharing seen between unrelated individuals. Excess twin sharing in beta out-of-frame sequences was weaker because fewer shared sequences lowered the signal-to-noise ratio.

Library creation used 5' RACE. The listed sequencing device is Illumina HiSeq 2000. A universal primer binding site was introduced by template switching, and a unique molecular identifier was present in the final cDNA, enabling accurate counting of TCR cDNA molecules. Specific primers in the conserved constant-segment region were used to synthesize first-strand cDNA for the TCR alpha and beta chains. To control for contamination, every cDNA library was double barcoded, receiving both a SMART-Mk sample barcode and Illumina barcodes. TruSeq adapter sequences, together with Illumina sample barcodes, were added in two successive PCR steps. Sequencing of the TCR alpha and beta cDNA libraries was done on the Illumina HiSeq platform using custom primers. Regarding the original processing steps: MiGEC was used to process raw reads and extract unique molecular identifiers, and MiXCR was used to find CDR3 positions. For each individual, recombination models were inferred using an EM algorithm with the repgenHMM and IGoR tools. The tcR package in R was used for shared clonotype analysis, with sharing normalized by the product of cloneset sizes. To study raw recombination free of thymic and clonal selection effects, out-of-frame nonproductive sequences were analyzed. The public sequencing data were trimmed at Q25 with fastp and processed into clonotypes with MiXCR by TCRdb, which kept only in-frame beta chains. Each CDR3 protein gets just one entry, which takes the most common genes and DNA from the rows behind it. It is TCRdb's table, rather than the study itself, that gives the V and J calls and clone size. For this sample there are 600,000 to 800,000 distinct CDR3 sequences; less than 25% appear just once. Approximately 4.3% of the sample is taken by the ten largest.

Trimming at the junction amounts to 4 bases on V and 2 bases on J, and the germline ends lie 12 bases apart. The CDR3 has 14 amino acids, counting the end cysteine and phenylalanine. The DNA shown is the 42-base CDR3, in frame from base 1. Looking up the germline V gene yields CDR1 MNHEY and CDR2 SVGEGT. All donors were healthy Caucasians. The twin cohort consisted of three pairs of female monozygotic twins, all aged roughly 18 to 30 years. Peripheral blood mononuclear cells were used as the source from which RNA for TCR libraries was isolated. This clonotype was observed a handful of times. What this receptor recognizes is not known. Base qualities are not at hand, and no much larger clone is one base apart. The same sample was also studied in work on T cells expressing NK-cell markers. The second source states: Three sorted T-cell subsets (CD3+CD56+NKG2C+, CD3+CD56+NKG2C- and CD3+CD56-NKG2C+) from fewer than 10 donors had their TCR beta-chain repertoires profiled. Among the eight sequenced donors, only one was HCMV-seronegative, while the other seven were HCMV-seropositive. In several experiments an anti-gammadeltaTCR antibody was added to restrict sorting to alphabetaTCR-expressing T cells. In more than five donors, the dominant CD3+CD56+NKG2C+ clonotypes were found to rank among the top 10 CD8+ clonotypes and to make up 1.0-7.0% of CD8+ T cells. Those dominant clonotypes were again the most abundant among CD3+CD56-NKG2C+ cells in a handful of donors, at roughly 28.3-60.1%. Whether the expanded NKG2C-expressing T cell clones were specific for HCMV antigens remained unclear. Randomly selected healthy volunteers, three men and five women, were used as the eight sequenced donors. HCMV-specific IgG was detected in serum with a commercial ELISA kit to determine HCMV serostatus. Bulk peripheral blood T-cell repertoires were additionally sequenced from unsorted PBMC for over 5 donors. MIGEC was used to demultiplex reads and group reads by UMI, and MiTCR was used to assemble and quantify clonotypes. To exclude erroneous sequences, any TCR cDNA sequence not supported by at least two reads was discarded. Downstream repertoire analysis used the tcR package, and clonotypes were matched across fractions by CDR3 nucleotide sequence plus V segment. VDJmatch was used to annotate antigen specificity against VDJdb, with one amino acid substitution in CDR3 permitted.

Sequenced: PBMCs. The receptor comes from a woman between 18 and 29 years old in good health. The chain uses TRBV6-2 or TRBV6-3 and TRBJ2-7; the D gene cannot be named for sure. The nucleotide sequence is TGTGCCAGCAGTTCGGTCCTTCCAGCCTACGAGCAGTACTTC. It specifies CASSSVLPAYEQYF.